Only a few counts were recorded for the clone carrying this TCR beta chain. The record originates from a study of cytomegalovirus exposure and HLA in healthy donors. Both 60 Vbeta primers and 13 Jbeta primers went into the PCR. Repertoires were generated with immunoSEQ multiplex PCR, while TCRdb's copy carries only in-frame clones and drops some. The top ten clones hold roughly 1.9% of a sample with some 150,000 clones, roughly 79% of them seen once. Sequenced input: PBMCs. This TCR came from a woman aged 25 to 39 in good health and CMV-seropositive.

The CDR3 DNA follows: TGTGCCAGCAGCCTTCGAACAGGGGGCACCGGGGAGCTGTTTTTT. Translated: CASSLRTGGTGELFF. The chain combines TRBV7-2 with TRBJ2-2; 8 positions match TRBD1. The CDR3 contains 15 residues. The V gene's germline CDR1 is SGHTA and CDR2 FQGNSA. The ends lost 5 bases at V and 4 bases at J; junction bases unmatched: 6.